Sequencing of this T cell receptor beta chain was carried out in a study of cytomegalovirus exposure and HLA in healthy donors. On the study more broadly: As released early, the data held approximately 80 million unique TCRs from HLA-typed donors. Study-wide findings and caveats: No immune exposure information besides CMV serostatus was available.

PCR involved 60 Vbeta and 13 Jbeta primers. Clones were sequenced by immunoSEQ multiplex PCR, and TCRdb holds only the in-frame ones, with some missing. This sample yields 100,000 to 150,000 clones, of which just under 75% are seen a single time; about 4.3% belongs to the top ten. The CDR3 consists of 16 residues. The junction had 7 bases not matched to a gene; V was cut back by 5 bases and J by 0 bases. Germline CDR1 SEHNR, CDR2 FQNEAQ (reference sequence). This clone was counted once. The antigen remains unidentified. The chain is built from TRBV7-9 and TRBJ1-5, with 7 bases fitting TRBD1. The sequence was obtained from a man aged 60-69 years in good health and CMV-seropositive. Sequencing was carried out using PBMCs. The CDR3 region is CASSPGTAFSNQPQHF. CDR3 in DNA: TGTGCCAGCAGCCCAGGGACAGCCTTTAGCAATCAGCCCCAGCATTTT.